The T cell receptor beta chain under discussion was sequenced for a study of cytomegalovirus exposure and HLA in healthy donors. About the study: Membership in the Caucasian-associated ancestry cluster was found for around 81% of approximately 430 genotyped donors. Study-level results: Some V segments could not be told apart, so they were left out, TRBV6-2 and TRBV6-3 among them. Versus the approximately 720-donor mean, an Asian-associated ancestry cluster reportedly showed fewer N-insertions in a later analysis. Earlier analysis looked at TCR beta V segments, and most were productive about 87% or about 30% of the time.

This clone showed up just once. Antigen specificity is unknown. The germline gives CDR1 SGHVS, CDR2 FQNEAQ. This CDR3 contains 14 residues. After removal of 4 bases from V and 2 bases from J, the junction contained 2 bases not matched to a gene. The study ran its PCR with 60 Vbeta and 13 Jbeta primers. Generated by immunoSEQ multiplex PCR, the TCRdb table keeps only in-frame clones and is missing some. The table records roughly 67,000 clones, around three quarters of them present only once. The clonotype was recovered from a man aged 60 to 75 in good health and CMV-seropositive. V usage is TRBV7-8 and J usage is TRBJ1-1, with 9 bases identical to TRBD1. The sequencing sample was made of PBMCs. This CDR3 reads CASSSGQGNTEAFF. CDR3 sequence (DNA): TGTGCCAGCAGCTCGGGACAGGGTAACACTGAAGCTTTCTTT.